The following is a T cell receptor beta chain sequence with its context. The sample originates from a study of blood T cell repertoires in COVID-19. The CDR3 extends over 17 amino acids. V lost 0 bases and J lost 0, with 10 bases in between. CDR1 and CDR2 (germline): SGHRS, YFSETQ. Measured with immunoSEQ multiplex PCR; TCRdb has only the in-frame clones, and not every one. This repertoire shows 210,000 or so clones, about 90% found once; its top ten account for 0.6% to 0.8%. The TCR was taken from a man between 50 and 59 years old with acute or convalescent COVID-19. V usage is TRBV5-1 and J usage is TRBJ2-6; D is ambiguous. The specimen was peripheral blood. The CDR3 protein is CASSLAARGSGANVLTF. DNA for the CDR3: TGCGCCAGCAGCTTGGCAGCGAGAGGCTCTGGGGCCAACGTCCTGACTTTC.